The source of this T cell receptor (beta chain) is a study of beta chain features in type 1 diabetes. The authors reverse transcribed all of the isolated RNA, so sequencing captured expressed TCRB transcripts. Generated by immunoSEQ multiplex PCR, the TCRdb table keeps only in-frame clones and is missing some. The table includes about 110,000 clones, almost 40% detected once. Trimming removed 5 bases from V and 6 bases from J; junction bases left unmatched: 7. CDR3 length equals 16 residues. Germline V gene lookup returns CDR1 MNHEY and CDR2 SMNVEV (reference sequence). Notes on the study in general: PCR, the amplification step, might favor shorter templates, equally in patients and controls. Shorter TCRB CDR3s, moderately but significantly so, marked every one of the four CD4+ subsets in Type 1 diabetes patients.

This clone occurred a few times. Its antigen remains unidentified. Sorted CD4+ subsets: naive, central memory, regulatory, stem cell-like memory (CD45RO/CCR7/CD25/CD127/CD95/CD27 panel). The chain links TRBV27 to TRBJ2-7; 16 bases are shared with TRBD2. This TCR was recovered from a woman under 30 in good health. Source material: stem cell memory CD4+ T cells from blood. The CDR3 region has the DNA TGTGCCAGCAGTCGGGGACTAGCGGGAGGGCCTCTCGAGCAGTACTTC. It specifies CASSRGLAGGPLEQYF.